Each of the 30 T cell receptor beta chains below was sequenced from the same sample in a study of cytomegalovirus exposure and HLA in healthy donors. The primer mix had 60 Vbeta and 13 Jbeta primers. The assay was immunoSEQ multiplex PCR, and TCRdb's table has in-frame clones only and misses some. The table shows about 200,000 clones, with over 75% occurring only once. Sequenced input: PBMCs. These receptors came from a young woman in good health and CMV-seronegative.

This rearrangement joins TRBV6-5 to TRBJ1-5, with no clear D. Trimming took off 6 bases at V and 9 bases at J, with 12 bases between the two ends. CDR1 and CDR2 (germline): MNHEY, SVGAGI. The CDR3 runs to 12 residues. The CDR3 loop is CASSSPGGPQHF. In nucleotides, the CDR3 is TGTGCCAGCAGCTCCCCTGGAGGGCCCCAGCATTTT.

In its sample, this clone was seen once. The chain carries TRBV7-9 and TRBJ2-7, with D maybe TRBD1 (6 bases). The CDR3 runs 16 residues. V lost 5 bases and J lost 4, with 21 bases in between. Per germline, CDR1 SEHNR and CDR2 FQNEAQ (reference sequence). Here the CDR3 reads CASSPPGAGESYEQYF. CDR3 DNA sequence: TGTGCCAGCAGCCCCCCCGGCGCAGGGGAATCGTACGAGCAGTACTTC.

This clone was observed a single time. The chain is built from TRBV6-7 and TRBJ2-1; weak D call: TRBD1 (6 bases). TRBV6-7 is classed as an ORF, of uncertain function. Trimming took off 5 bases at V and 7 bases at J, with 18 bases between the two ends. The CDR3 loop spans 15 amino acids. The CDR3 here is CASSVRGFVGNEQFF. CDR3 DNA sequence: TGTGCCAGCAGTGTCAGGGGTTTCGTTGGGAATGAGCAGTTCTTC.

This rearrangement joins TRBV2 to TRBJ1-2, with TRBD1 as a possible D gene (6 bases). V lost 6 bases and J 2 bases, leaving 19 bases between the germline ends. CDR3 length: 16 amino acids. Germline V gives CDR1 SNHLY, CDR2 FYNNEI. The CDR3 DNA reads TGTGCCAGCAGATTGGGACATTTGGCGATAAACTATGGCTACACCTTC. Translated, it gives CASRLGHLAINYGYTF.

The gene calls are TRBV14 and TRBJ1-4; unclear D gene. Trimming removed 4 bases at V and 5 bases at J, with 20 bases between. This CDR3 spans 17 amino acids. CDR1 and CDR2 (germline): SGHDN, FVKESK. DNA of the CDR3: TGTGCCAGCAGCCCCCACTCATCAGGAATTAAGAATGAAAAACTGTTTTTT. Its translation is CASSPHSSGIKNEKLFF.

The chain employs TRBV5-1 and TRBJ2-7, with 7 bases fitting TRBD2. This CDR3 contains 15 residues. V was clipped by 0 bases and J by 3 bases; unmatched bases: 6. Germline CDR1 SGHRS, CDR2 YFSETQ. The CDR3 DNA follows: TGCGCCAGCAGCTTGGGTGGGGGGGAAAACTACGAGCAGTACTTC. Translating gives CASSLGGGENYEQYF.

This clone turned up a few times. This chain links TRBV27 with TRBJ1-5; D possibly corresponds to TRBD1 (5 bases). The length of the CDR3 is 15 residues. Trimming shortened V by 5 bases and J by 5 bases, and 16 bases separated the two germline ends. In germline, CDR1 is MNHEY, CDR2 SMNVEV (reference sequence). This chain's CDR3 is CASSPGTQVYQPQHF. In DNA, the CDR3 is TGTGCCAGCAGTCCTGGGACTCAAGTTTATCAGCCCCAGCATTTT.

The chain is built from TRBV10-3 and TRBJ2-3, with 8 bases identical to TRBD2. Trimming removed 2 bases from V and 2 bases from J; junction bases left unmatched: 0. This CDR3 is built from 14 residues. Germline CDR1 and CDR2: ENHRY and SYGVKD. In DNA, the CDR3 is TGTGCCATCAGTGAGGGACTAGCCACAGATACGCAGTATTTT. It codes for CAISEGLATDTQYF.

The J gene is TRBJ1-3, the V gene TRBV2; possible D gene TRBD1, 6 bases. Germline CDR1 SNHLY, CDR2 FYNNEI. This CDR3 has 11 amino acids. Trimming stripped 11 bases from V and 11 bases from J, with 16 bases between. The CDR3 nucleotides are TGTGCCGACCGACAGGACTTAGCCATATATTTT. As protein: CADRQDLAIYF. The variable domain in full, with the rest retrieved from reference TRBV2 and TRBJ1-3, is EPEVTQTPSHQVTQMGQEVILRCVPISNHLYFYWYRQILGQKVEFLVSFYNNEISEKSEIFDDQFSVERPDGSNFTLKIRSTKLEDSAMYFCADRQDLAIYFGEGSWLTVV.

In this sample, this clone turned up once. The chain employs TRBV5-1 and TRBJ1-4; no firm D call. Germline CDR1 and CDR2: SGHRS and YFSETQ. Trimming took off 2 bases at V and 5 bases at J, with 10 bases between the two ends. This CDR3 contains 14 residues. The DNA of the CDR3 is TGCGCCAGCAGCTTACAACGTCCCAATGAAAAACTGTTTTTT. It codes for CASSLQRPNEKLFF. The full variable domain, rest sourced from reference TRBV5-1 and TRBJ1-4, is KAGVTQTPRYLIKTRGQQVTLSCSPISGHRSVSWYQQTPGQGLQFLFEYFSETQRNKGNFPGRFSGRQFSNSRSEMNVSTLELGDSALYLCASSLQRPNEKLFFGSGTQLSVL.

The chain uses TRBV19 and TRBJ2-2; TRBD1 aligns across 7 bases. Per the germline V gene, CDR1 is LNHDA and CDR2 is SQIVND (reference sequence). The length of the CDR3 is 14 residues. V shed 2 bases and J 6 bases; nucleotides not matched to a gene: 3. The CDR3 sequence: CASSIRGQSGELFF. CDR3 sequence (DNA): TGTGCCAGTAGTATAAGGGGGCAGTCCGGGGAGCTGTTTTTT.

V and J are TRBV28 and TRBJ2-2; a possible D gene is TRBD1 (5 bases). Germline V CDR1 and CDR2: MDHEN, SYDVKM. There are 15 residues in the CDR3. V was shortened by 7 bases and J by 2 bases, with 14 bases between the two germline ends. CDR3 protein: CASTRVPTNTGELFF. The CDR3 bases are TGTGCCAGCACCAGGGTACCAACAAACACCGGGGAGCTGTTTTTT.

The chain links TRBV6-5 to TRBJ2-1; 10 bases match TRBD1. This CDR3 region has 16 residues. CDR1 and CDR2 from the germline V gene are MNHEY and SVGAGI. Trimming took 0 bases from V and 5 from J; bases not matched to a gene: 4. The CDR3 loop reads CASSYSGDRGDNEQFF. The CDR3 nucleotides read TGTGCCAGCAGTTACTCAGGGGACAGGGGTGACAATGAGCAGTTCTTC.

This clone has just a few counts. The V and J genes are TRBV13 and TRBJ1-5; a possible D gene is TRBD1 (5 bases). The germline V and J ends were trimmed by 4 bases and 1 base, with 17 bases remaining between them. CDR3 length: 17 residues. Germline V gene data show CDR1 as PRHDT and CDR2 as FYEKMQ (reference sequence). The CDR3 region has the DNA TGTGCCAGCAGCTACAAGGGACTTAAAGGGAGCAATCAGCCCCAGCATTTT. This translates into CASSYKGLKGSNQPQHF. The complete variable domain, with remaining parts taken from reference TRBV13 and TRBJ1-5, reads AAGVIQSPRHLIKEKRETATLKCYPIPRHDTVYWYQQGPGQDPQFLISFYEKMQSDKGSIPDRFSAQQFSDYHSELNMSSLELGDSALYFCASSYKGLKGSNQPQHFGDGTRLSIL.

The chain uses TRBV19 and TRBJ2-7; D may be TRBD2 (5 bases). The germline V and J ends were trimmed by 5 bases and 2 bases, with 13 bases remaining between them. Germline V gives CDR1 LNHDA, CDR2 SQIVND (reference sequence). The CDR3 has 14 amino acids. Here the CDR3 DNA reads TGTGCCAGTAGTGTGGACGGAGGACCCTACGAGCAGTACTTC. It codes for CASSVDGGPYEQYF.

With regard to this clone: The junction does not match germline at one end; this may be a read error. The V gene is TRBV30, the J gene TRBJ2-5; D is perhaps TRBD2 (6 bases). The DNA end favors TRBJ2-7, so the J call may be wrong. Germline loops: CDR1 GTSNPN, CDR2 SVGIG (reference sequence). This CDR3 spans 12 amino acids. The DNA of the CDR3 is TGTACCTGGACGTGGGGGGACTACGAGCAGTACTTC. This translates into CTWTWGDYEQYF.

The CDR3 loop reads CASSLGPGESYEQYF. The CDR3 DNA reads as TGCGCCAGCAGCTTGGGGCCCGGGGAGTCCTACGAGCAGTACTTC. The rearrangement joins TRBV5-1 to TRBJ2-7; D may be TRBD2 (5 bases). From germline, CDR1 is SGHRS and CDR2 YFSETQ. This CDR3 spans 15 amino acids. V lost 0 bases to trimming and J lost 1 base, with 11 bases between them.

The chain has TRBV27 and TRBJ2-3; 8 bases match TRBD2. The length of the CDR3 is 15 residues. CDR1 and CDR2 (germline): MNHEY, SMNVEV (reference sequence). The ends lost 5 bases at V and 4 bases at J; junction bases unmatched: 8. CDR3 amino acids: CASSPLAGLADTQYF. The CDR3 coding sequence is TGTGCCAGCAGTCCCTTAGCGGGACTGGCAGATACGCAGTATTTT.

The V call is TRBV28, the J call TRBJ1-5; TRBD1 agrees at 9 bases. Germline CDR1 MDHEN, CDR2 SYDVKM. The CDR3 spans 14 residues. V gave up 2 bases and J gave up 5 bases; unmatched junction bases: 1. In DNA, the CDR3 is TGTGCCAGCAGTTTACGACAGGGGGATCAGCCCCAGCATTTT. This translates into CASSLRQGDQPQHF.

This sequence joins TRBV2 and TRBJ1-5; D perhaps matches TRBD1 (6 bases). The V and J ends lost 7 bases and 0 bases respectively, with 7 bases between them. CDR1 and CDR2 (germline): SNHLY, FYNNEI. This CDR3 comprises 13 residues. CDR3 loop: CASTGDSNQPQHF. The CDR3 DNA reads TGTGCCAGCACAGGGGATAGCAATCAGCCCCAGCATTTT.

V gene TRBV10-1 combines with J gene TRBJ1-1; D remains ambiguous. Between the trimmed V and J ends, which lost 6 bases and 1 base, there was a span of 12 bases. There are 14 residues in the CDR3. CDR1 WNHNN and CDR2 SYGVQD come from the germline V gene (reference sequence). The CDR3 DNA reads TGCGCCAGCAGCTCTGGGTGGGCGAACACTGAAGCTTTCTTT. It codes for CASSSGWANTEAFF.

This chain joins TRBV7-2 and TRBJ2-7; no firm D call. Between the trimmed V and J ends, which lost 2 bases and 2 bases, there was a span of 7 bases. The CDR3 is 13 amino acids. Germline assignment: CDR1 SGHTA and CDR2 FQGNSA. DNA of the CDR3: TGTGCCAGCAGCTTACGCTCAGCCTACGAGCAGTACTTC. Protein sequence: CASSLRSAYEQYF.

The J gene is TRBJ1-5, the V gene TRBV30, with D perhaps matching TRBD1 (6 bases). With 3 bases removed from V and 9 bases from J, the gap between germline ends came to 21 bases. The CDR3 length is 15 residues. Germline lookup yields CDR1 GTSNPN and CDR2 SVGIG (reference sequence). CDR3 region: CAWSPSKTGPRPQHF. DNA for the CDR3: TGTGCCTGGAGCCCGTCGAAGACAGGCCCTCGGCCCCAGCATTTT.

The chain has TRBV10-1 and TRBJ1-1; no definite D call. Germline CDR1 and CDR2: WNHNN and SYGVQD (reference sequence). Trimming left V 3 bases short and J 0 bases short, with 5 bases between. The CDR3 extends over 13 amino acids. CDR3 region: CASSDGMNTEAFF. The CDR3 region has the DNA TGCGCCAGCAGTGACGGGATGAACACTGAAGCTTTCTTT.

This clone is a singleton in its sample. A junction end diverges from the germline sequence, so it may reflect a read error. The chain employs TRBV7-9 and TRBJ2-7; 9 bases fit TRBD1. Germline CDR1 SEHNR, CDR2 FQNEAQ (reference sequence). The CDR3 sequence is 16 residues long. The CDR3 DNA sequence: TGTTCCAGCAGCTTAGGATACGGGACAGGGTCCTACGAGCAGTACTTC. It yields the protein CSSSLGYGTGSYEQYF.

The CDR3 nucleotides read TGTGCCAGCAGGAACAGTCTATATGAGCAGTTCTTC. Residues: CASRNSLYEQFF. The chain employs TRBV6-5 and TRBJ2-1; D remains unclear. The V end lost 6 bases, the J end lost 8 bases, and 11 bases lay between the germline ends. Germline V gene data show CDR1 as MNHEY and CDR2 as SVGAGI. The CDR3 length is 12 residues.

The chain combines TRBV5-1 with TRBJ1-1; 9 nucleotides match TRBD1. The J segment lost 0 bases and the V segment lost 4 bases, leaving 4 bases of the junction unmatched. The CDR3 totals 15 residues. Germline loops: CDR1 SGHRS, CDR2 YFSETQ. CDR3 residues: CASSQGQGMNTEAFF. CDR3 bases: TGCGCCAGCAGCCAGGGACAGGGAATGAACACTGAAGCTTTCTTT.

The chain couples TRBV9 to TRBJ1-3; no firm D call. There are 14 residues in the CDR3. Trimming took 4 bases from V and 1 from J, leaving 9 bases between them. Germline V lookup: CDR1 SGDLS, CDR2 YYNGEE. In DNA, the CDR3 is TGTGCCAGCAGCCTACGCGGGTCTGGAAACACCATATATTTT. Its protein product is CASSLRGSGNTIYF.

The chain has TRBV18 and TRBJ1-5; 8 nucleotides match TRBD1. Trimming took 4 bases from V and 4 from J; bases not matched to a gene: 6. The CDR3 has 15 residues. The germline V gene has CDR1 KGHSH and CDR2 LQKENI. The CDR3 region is CASSLGQGSNQPQHF. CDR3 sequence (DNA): TGTGCCAGCTCACTCGGACAGGGCAGTAATCAGCCCCAGCATTTT.

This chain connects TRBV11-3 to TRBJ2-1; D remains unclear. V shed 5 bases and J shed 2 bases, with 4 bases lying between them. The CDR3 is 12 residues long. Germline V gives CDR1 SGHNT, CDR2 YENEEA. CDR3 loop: CASSNTYNEQFF. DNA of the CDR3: TGTGCCAGCAGCAACACCTACAATGAGCAGTTCTTC.